Following are 32 T cell receptor beta chains from one sample sequenced in a study of cytomegalovirus exposure and HLA in healthy donors (dated 2017 in TCRdb). Library preparation used the immunoSEQ multiplex PCR assay. Entries here come from immuneACCESS through TCRdb and include only in-frame sequences with V and J called. Some clones fail to appear in such tables; in the studies checked, an unresolved V gene covers under half of the shortfall, and the cause of the remainder is unknown. For this sample the table gives approximately 90,000 clones, of which 90% to 95% were detected only once. Of the sample, around 1.2% is held by the ten largest clones. Sample: PBMCs. These TCRs come from a woman aged 30 to 39 in good health and CMV-seropositive.

The chain recombines TRBV6-5 with TRBJ2-7; 7 bases align to TRBD1. This CDR3 spans 15 amino acids. Germline CDR1 is MNHEY and CDR2 is SVGAGI. V gave up 2 bases and J gave up 0 bases; unmatched junction bases: 4. CDR3 in DNA: TGTGCCAGCAGTTACAAGGGGGCGTCCTCCTACGAGCAGTACTTC. Its protein is CASSYKGASSYEQYF.

V is TRBV7-9 and J is TRBJ2-1; possible D gene TRBD2, 5 bases. Between the trimmed V and J ends, which lost 4 bases and 3 bases, there was a span of 7 bases. The CDR3 is made up of 13 amino acids. Germline lookup yields CDR1 SEHNR and CDR2 FQNEAQ (reference sequence). CDR3 loop: CASSSGVYNEQFF. In nucleotides, the CDR3 is TGTGCCAGCAGCTCCGGGGTCTACAATGAGCAGTTCTTC.

The chain employs TRBV7-2 and TRBJ1-1, with TRBD1 matching 8 bases. J gave up 13 bases and V 1 base, and 11 bases lay outside the gene matches. CDR1 and CDR2 from the germline V gene are SGHTA and FQGNSA. The CDR3 sequence is 14 residues long. The CDR3 DNA reads as TGTGCCAGCAGCTTAGGACAGGGGCCTTTAAATGGTTTCTTT. Protein sequence: CASSLGQGPLNGFF.

The chain couples TRBV28 to TRBJ2-3; maybe TRBD1 (6 bases). V lost 6 bases and J lost 6, with 10 bases in between. The CDR3 spans 12 residues. The V gene's germline CDR1 is MDHEN and CDR2 SYDVKM. In DNA form, the CDR3 reads TGTGCCAGCAGACAGGGCAGGGATACGCAGTATTTT. Translation: CASRQGRDTQYF. The complete variable domain, with remaining parts taken from reference TRBV28 and TRBJ2-3, reads DVKVTQSSRYLVKRTGEKVFLECVQDMDHENMFWYRQDPGLGLRLIYFSYDVKMKEKGDIPEGYSVSREKKERFSLILESASTNQTSMYLCASRQGRDTQYFGPGTRLTVL.

CDR3 sequence reads: CASTHYYEQYF. The CDR3 bases are TGTGCCAGCACCCACTACTACGAGCAGTACTTC. V and J are TRBV28 and TRBJ2-7; D gene unclear. Trimming took off 7 bases at V and 3 bases at J, with 7 bases between the two ends. Germline CDR1 MDHEN, CDR2 SYDVKM. This CDR3 is built from 11 residues.

V usage is TRBV5-4 and J usage is TRBJ2-3, with a tentative D call TRBD2 (6 bases). The CDR3 is 15 amino acids. Per germline, CDR1 SGHNT and CDR2 YYREEE (reference sequence). V dropped 0 bases and J dropped 4 bases, with 12 bases sitting between them. The CDR3 region is CASSLAGAASDTQYF. CDR3 nucleotides: TGTGCCAGCAGCTTGGCGGGAGCGGCGTCAGATACGCAGTATTTT.

This clone was detected only once. The rearrangement joins TRBV7-2 to TRBJ2-3; TRBD1 matches at 8 bases. With 2 bases clipped from V and 5 bases from J, the junction kept 3 bases outside the gene matches. CDR3 length equals 14 residues. In germline, CDR1 is SGHTA, CDR2 FQGNSA. The CDR3: CASSLQQGGDTQYF. Written as DNA, the CDR3 is TGTGCCAGCAGCTTACAACAGGGGGGAGATACGCAGTATTTT.

The chain recombines TRBV6-1 with TRBJ2-1, with 13 bases lining up with TRBD2. V shed 4 bases and J 2 bases; nucleotides not matched to a gene: 8. In germline, CDR1 is MNHNS, CDR2 SASEGT. CDR3 size: 18 residues. In DNA, the CDR3 is TGTGCCAGCAGTGCAAGGGGGACTAGCGGGATTCCCTACAATGAGCAGTTCTTC. Encoded protein: CASSARGTSGIPYNEQFF.

The genes are TRBV11-2 and TRBJ1-2; D remains ambiguous. CDR3 length: 15 amino acids. Trimming pared 0 bases from V and 4 bases from J, leaving 12 bases between. Germline CDR1 reads SGHAT; CDR2 reads FQNNGV. The CDR3 bases are TGTGCCAGCAGCTTAGAGTTCGGGAAAACCTATGGCTACACCTTC. It specifies CASSLEFGKTYGYTF.

The V call is TRBV28, the J call TRBJ1-5; the D is unclear. Trimming removed 7 bases from V and 4 bases from J, with 8 bases in between. CDR1 is MDHEN, CDR2 SYDVKM, per germline. There are 12 residues in the CDR3. CDR3 loop: CASTSGNQPQHF. The CDR3, as DNA: TGTGCCAGCACCTCAGGAAATCAGCCCCAGCATTTT.

This clone showed up just once. Written as DNA, the CDR3 is TGTGCCAGCAGCGTAGGATACGGGGAAACCTATGGCTACACCTTC. This sequence encodes CASSVGYGETYGYTF. The chain links TRBV9 to TRBJ1-2, with D unresolved. Germline values: CDR1 SGDLS, CDR2 YYNGEE. The CDR3 consists of 15 residues. The V end was cut by 0 bases, the J end by 4 bases, with 13 bases between.

V and J are TRBV5-4 and TRBJ2-7, with TRBD2 matching over 7 bases. This CDR3 is built from 16 residues. J lost 2 bases, V lost 4 bases, and 12 bases had no gene match. The V gene's germline CDR1 is SGHNT and CDR2 YYREEE (reference sequence). CDR3 nucleotide sequence: TGTGCCAGCAGCCTAGAGGGTGGCGGGAGACCCTACGAGCAGTACTTC. Translation: CASSLEGGGRPYEQYF.

The chain combines TRBV10-1 with TRBJ2-6; 12 bases are shared with TRBD2. CDR3 length equals 18 residues. V shed 10 bases, J shed 0 bases, and the junction held 10 bases outside the gene matches. The V gene's germline CDR1 is WNHNN and CDR2 SYGVQD (reference sequence). CDR3 protein: CATDETSGSCSGANVLTF. CDR3 DNA sequence: TGCGCCACCGATGAGACTAGCGGGAGCTGCTCTGGGGCCAACGTCCTGACTTTC.

This clone was detected once. The V gene is TRBV27, the J gene TRBJ2-1; possible D gene TRBD2, 6 bases. This CDR3 spans 15 amino acids. V gave up 3 bases and J gave up 0 bases, with 9 bases separating them. Germline V gene data show CDR1 as MNHEY and CDR2 as SMNVEV (reference sequence). CDR3 amino acids: CASSLDGSSYNEQFF. CDR3 in DNA: TGTGCCAGCAGTTTGGACGGGAGCTCCTACAATGAGCAGTTCTTC.

Only one count was recorded for this clone. The V call is TRBV27, the J call TRBJ2-3; 11 nucleotides agree with TRBD2. Germline CDR1 is MNHEY and CDR2 is SMNVEV (reference sequence). The CDR3 covers 14 residues. V trimming: 6 bases; J trimming: 2 bases; junction bases outside the gene matches: 1. The CDR3 DNA reads as TGTGCCAGCAGACTAGCGGGAGTCACAGATACGCAGTATTTT. The encoded protein is CASRLAGVTDTQYF.

V is TRBV18 and J is TRBJ2-2; TRBD2 agrees at 7 bases. CDR1 and CDR2 from the germline V gene are KGHSH and LQKENI. The V gene end was trimmed by 4 bases and the J gene end by 0 bases; junction bases not matched to a gene: 11. The CDR3 contains 18 residues. The CDR3 region has the DNA TGTGCCAGCTCACTCGCGGGAGTAGGACGAACGAACACCGGGGAGCTGTTTTTT. Translated: CASSLAGVGRTNTGELFF.

V usage is TRBV27 and J usage is TRBJ2-3, with a possible D match to TRBD1 (6 bases). From germline, CDR1 is MNHEY and CDR2 SMNVEV (reference sequence). V lost 5 bases and J lost 0, with 21 bases in between. The CDR3 extends over 18 amino acids. In DNA form, the CDR3 reads TGTGCCAGCAGTCTAAACTACAGGGTCATTCCTAGCACAGATACGCAGTATTTT. Translating gives CASSLNYRVIPSTDTQYF.

The CDR3 nucleotides are TGTGCCAGCAGCTTGCGGACTAGCGCCCTAAGCTCCTACGAGCAGTACTTC. This sequence encodes CASSLRTSALSSYEQYF. V gene TRBV5-6 combines with J gene TRBJ2-7, with 9 positions matching TRBD2. CDR3 length: 17 residues. CDR1 and CDR2 from the germline V gene are SGHDT and YYEEEE. V shed 1 base, J shed 0 bases, and the junction held 8 bases outside the gene matches. The variable domain in full, with the rest retrieved from reference TRBV5-6 and TRBJ2-7, is DAGVTQSPTHLIKTRGQQVTLRCSPKSGHDTVSWYQQALGQGPQFIFQYYEEEERQRGNFPDRFSGHQFPNYSSELNVNALLLGDSALYLCASSLRTSALSSYEQYFGPGTRLTVT.

The chain is built from TRBV7-9 and TRBJ2-2; possibly TRBD2 for D (6 bases). Germline CDR1 and CDR2: SEHNR and FQNEAQ (reference sequence). The CDR3 is 14 amino acids. The ends were cut back, 5 bases at V and 6 bases at J, with 13 bases in the middle. CDR3 loop: CASSITSSPGELFF. CDR3 nucleotide sequence: TGTGCCAGCAGCATAACTAGCTCCCCCGGGGAGCTGTTTTTT. Drawing the rest from reference TRBV7-9 and TRBJ2-2, the complete variable domain is DTGVSQNPRHKITKRGQNVTFRCDPISEHNRLYWYRQTLGQGPEFLTYFQNEAQLEKSRLLSDRFSAERPKGSFSTLEIQRTEQGDSAMYLCASSITSSPGELFFGEGSRLTVL.

The chain carries TRBV27 and TRBJ1-3, with no clear D. The germline gives CDR1 MNHEY, CDR2 SMNVEV (reference sequence). V lost 6 bases, J lost 0 bases, and 21 bases lay in between. CDR3 length: 18 residues. The CDR3 DNA is TGTGCCAGCAGGCCCGGGAGGTCCCCGGACCCCTCTGGAAACACCATATATTTT. Amino acids: CASRPGRSPDPSGNTIYF.

The V gene is TRBV4-1, the J gene TRBJ2-5, with TRBD2 identical over 8 bases. The germline CDR1 and CDR2 sequences are MGHRA and YSYEKL. The CDR3 loop spans 16 amino acids. V was pared by 1 base and J by 2 bases, with 6 bases of the junction left unmatched. The CDR3 DNA is TGCGCCAGCAGCCAAGGACCGGGACTAGGACAAGAGACCCAGTACTTC. As protein: CASSQGPGLGQETQYF.

The chain uses TRBV6-6 and TRBJ1-3; weak D call: TRBD1 (5 bases). The CDR3 totals 15 residues. Trimming cost V 0 bases and J 4 bases, with 10 bases left between them. From germline, CDR1 is MNHNY and CDR2 SVGAGI (reference sequence). CDR3 nucleotide sequence: TGTGCCAGCAGTTACTCACCAGGGTGGGGAAACACCATATATTTT. Amino acid sequence: CASSYSPGWGNTIYF.

The CDR3 bases are TGTGCCATCAGTGACAGGGTAGGGGGCACAGATACGCAGTATTTT. Amino acid sequence: CAISDRVGGTDTQYF. The chain uses TRBV10-3 and TRBJ2-3, with D perhaps TRBD1 (5 bases). Trimming cost V 3 bases and J 1 base, with 11 bases left between them. This CDR3 region has 15 residues. In germline, CDR1 is ENHRY, CDR2 SYGVKD.

This rearrangement joins TRBV28 to TRBJ2-7; TRBD2 aligns across 7 bases. V trimming: 7 bases; J trimming: 4 bases; junction bases outside the gene matches: 7. CDR3 length equals 13 residues. Per the germline V gene, CDR1 is MDHEN and CDR2 is SYDVKM. The CDR3 reads CASTGGGWYEQYF. DNA for the CDR3: TGTGCCAGCACCGGGGGAGGGTGGTACGAGCAGTACTTC.

The chain is built from TRBV30 and TRBJ2-5, with 7 bases matching TRBD2. Germline values: CDR1 GTSNPN, CDR2 SVGIG (reference sequence). V dropped 5 bases and J dropped 5; count of bases not matched to a gene: 5. CDR3 length: 12 amino acids. This CDR3 is CAWAPGGETQYF. CDR3 nucleotides: TGTGCCTGGGCCCCCGGGGGGGAGACCCAGTACTTC. Looking up the rest from reference TRBV30 and TRBJ2-5 gives the full variable domain: SQTIHQWPATLVQPVGSPLSLECTVEGTSNPNLYWYRQAAGRGLQLLFYSVGIGQISSEVPQNLSASRPQDRQFILSSKKLLLSDSGFYLCAWAPGGETQYFGPGTRLLVL.

This clone has a single count. This chain links TRBV28 with TRBJ1-2; the D is unclear. There are 11 residues in the CDR3. Germline CDR1 MDHEN, CDR2 SYDVKM. Trimming pared 4 bases from V and 8 bases from J, leaving 8 bases between. In nucleotides, the CDR3 is TGTGCCAGCAGTTCCGTCAGGGGCTACACCTTC. It encodes CASSSVRGYTF.

The rearrangement joins TRBV19 to TRBJ2-1, with D perhaps matching TRBD2 (5 bases). V gave up 4 bases and J gave up 1 base, with 17 bases separating them. The CDR3 has 17 amino acids. Germline V gene data show CDR1 as LNHDA and CDR2 as SQIVND (reference sequence). This CDR3 reads CASSRWTPTRSYNEQFF. In nucleotides, the CDR3 is TGTGCCAGTAGTAGATGGACTCCAACCCGATCCTACAATGAGCAGTTCTTC.

The chain is built from TRBV28 and TRBJ2-1; TRBD1 aligns across 7 bases. CDR1 and CDR2 (germline): MDHEN, SYDVKM. The CDR3 sequence is 16 residues long. V gave up 6 bases and J gave up 4 bases; unmatched junction bases: 12. The CDR3 here is CASRALTGTSYNEQFF. DNA of the CDR3: TGTGCCAGCAGGGCCCTGACAGGGACGAGTTACAATGAGCAGTTCTTC.

The chain couples TRBV19 to TRBJ2-6; 8 positions match TRBD2. The CDR3 length is 15 residues. V trimming: 6 bases; J trimming: 2 bases; junction bases outside the gene matches: 3. The germline V gene encodes CDR1 LNHDA and CDR2 SQIVND (reference sequence). CDR3 DNA sequence: TGTGCCAGTAGGAGCGGGAGTCCTGGGGCCAACGTCCTGACTTTC. Translation gives CASRSGSPGANVLTF.

This clone showed up just once. The V and J genes are TRBV30 and TRBJ1-1; no definite D call. V was shortened by 2 bases and J by 0 bases, with 10 bases between the two germline ends. This CDR3 is built from 14 residues. Germline assignment: CDR1 GTSNPN and CDR2 SVGIG (reference sequence). CDR3 residues: CAWSSKRMNTEAFF. Written as DNA, the CDR3 is TGTGCCTGGAGTTCGAAGAGAATGAACACTGAAGCTTTCTTT.

The chain carries TRBV19 and TRBJ2-1; D perhaps matches TRBD2 (6 bases). This CDR3 contains 15 residues. The germline V gene has CDR1 LNHDA and CDR2 SQIVND (reference sequence). Deletions cut 6 bases from V and 10 bases from J, with 22 bases between. The CDR3 reads CASSPPGLTAGEQFF. CDR3 in DNA: TGTGCCAGTAGCCCTCCGGGACTCACAGCAGGGGAGCAGTTCTTC.

This clone has a single count. The V gene is TRBV5-5, the J gene TRBJ2-2; D may be TRBD1 (5 bases). V was trimmed by 2 bases and J by 4 bases, leaving 12 bases between them. The CDR3 covers 15 residues. The V gene's germline CDR1 is SGHKS and CDR2 YYEKEE (reference sequence). In DNA form, the CDR3 reads TGTGCCAGCAGCTTAGACAGACTCCTCACCGGGGAGCTGTTTTTT. The encoded protein is CASSLDRLLTGELFF.